Below, one TCR beta chain is given with its context. The data originate from a study of blood T cell repertoires in COVID-19. Turning to the study itself: Italy, Spain and the United States were the sources of the convalescent and acute COVID-19 samples. The analysed material was cDNA or gDNA that came from T cells, B-cell-depleted T cells, or PBMCs.

Germline CDR1 reads SGHAT; CDR2 reads FQNNGV. Trimming stripped 4 bases from V and 0 bases from J, with 15 bases between. This CDR3 region has 16 residues. Produced via immunoSEQ multiplex PCR; TCRdb's table is partial and in-frame only. Among 90,000 to 110,000 clones, around 83% were seen once, and the ten largest hold roughly 7.9%. This TCR was sampled from a woman aged 80 or over with active or convalescent COVID-19. The chain links TRBV11-2 to TRBJ1-2; D is uncertain. Sequences were obtained from peripheral blood. The CDR3 sequence is CASSSRPGNTNYGYTF. For the CDR3, the DNA is TGTGCCAGCAGCTCACGCCCGGGAAACACTAACTATGGCTACACCTTC.